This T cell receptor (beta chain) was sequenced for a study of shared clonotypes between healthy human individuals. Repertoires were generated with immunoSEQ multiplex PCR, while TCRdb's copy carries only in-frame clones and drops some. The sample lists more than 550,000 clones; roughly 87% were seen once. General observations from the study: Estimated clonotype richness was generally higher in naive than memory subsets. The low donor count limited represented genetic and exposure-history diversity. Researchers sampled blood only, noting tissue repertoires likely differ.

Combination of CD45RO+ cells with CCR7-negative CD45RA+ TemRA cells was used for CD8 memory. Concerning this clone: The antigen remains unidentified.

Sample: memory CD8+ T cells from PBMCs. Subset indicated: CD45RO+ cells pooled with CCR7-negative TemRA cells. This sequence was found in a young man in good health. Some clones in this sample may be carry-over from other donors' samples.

CDR3 DNA sequence: TGTGCCAGCAGCTTGTCACGTGGGAGGTCAGAGGAGACCCAGTACTTC. The encoded protein is CASSLSRGRSEETQYF. This rearrangement joins TRBV7-9 to TRBJ2-5, with D maybe TRBD2 (6 bases). Germline V gene data show CDR1 as SEHNR and CDR2 as FQNEAQ (reference sequence). Trimming removed 3 bases from V and 5 bases from J, with 19 bases in between. There are 16 residues in the CDR3.